This T cell receptor (beta chain) was identified during a study of tumor and adjacent non-tumor tissue in lung cancer. Study at large: On average, productive TCRbeta reads reached a few million per sample.

A remark on this clonotype: Mismatch with germline at one junction end may stem from a read error.

The template was RNA from unsorted bulk tissue. The CDR3 sequence is 16 residues long. Looked up from germline, CDR1 is SGHNT and CDR2 is YENEEA. Three rounds of nested PCR, following a modified ARM-PCR protocol, produced the TCRbeta library. TCRdb recomputed calls from the multiplex PCR reads with MiXCR, one row per CDR3 protein. The sample yields roughly 200,000 distinct CDR3 sequences, approximately 74% seen once. Sequences were obtained from lung tumor tissue. The chain employs TRBV11-3 and TRBJ2-1; D assignment may be TRBD1 or TRBD2 (5 bases each). The sequence was collected from a man in his 60s with non-small cell lung cancer. The CDR3 nucleotides are TGTGGCAGCAGCTTTTCAGGGACCTACCTCTCCAATGAGCAGTTCTTC. Its translation: CGSSFSGTYLSNEQFF.